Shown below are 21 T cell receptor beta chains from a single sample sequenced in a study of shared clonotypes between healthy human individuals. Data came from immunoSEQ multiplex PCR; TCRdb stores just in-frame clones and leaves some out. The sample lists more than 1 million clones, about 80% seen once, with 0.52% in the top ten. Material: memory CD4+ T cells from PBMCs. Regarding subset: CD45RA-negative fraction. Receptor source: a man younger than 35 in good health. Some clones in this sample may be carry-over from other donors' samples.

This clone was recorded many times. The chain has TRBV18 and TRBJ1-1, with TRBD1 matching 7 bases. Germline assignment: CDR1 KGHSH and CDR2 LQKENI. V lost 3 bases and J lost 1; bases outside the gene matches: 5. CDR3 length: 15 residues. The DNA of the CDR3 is TGTGCCAGCTCACCGGGACAGCTAAAGAACACTGAAGCTTTCTTT. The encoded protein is CASSPGQLKNTEAFF.

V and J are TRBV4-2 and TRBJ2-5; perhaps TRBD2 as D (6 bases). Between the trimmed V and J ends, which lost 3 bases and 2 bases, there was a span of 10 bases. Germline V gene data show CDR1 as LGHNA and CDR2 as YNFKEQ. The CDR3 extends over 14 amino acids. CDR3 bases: TGTGCCAGCAGCCAGGGACTGATGCAAGAGACCCAGTACTTC. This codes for CASSQGLMQETQYF.

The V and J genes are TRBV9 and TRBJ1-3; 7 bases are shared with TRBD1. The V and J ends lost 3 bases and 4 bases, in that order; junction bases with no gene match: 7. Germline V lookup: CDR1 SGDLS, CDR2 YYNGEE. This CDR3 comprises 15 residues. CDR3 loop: CASSAAGGRGNTIYF. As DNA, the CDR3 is TGTGCCAGCAGCGCAGCAGGGGGAAGGGGAAACACCATATATTTT.

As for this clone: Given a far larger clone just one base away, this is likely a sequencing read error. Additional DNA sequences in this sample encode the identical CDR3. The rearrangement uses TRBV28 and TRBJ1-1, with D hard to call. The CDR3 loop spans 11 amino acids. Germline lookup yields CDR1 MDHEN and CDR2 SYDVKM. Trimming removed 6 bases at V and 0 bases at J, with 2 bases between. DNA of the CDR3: TGTGCCAGCAGACTGAACACTGAAGCTTTCTTT. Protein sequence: CASRLNTEAFF. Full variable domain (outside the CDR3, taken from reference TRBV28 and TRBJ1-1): DVKVTQSSRYLVKRTGEKVFLECVQDMDHENMFWYRQDPGLGLRLIYFSYDVKMKEKGDIPEGYSVSREKKERFSLILESASTNQTSMYLCASRLNTEAFFGQGTRLTVV.

DNA of the CDR3: TGTGCCAGCAGAACCAGGGGAGGTATTGAAAAACTGTTTTTT. Its protein product is CASRTRGGIEKLFF. This chain joins TRBV5-4 and TRBJ1-4, with TRBD1 as a possible D gene (6 bases). The germline CDR1 and CDR2 sequences are SGHNT and YYREEE (reference sequence). The length of the CDR3 is 14 residues. Trimming took off 5 bases at V and 7 bases at J, with 15 bases between the two ends.

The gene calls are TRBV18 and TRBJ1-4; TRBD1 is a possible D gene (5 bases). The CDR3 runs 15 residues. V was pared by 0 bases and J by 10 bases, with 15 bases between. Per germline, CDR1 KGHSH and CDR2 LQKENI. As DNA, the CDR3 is TGTGCCAGCTCACCACCCGAAGGGGTCCCGGGAAAACTGTTTTTT. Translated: CASSPPEGVPGKLFF.

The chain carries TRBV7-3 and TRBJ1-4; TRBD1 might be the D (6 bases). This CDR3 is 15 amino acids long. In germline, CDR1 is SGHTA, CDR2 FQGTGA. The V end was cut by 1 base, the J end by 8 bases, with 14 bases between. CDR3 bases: TGTGCCAGCAGCTTAATGGGGGGCGCGGAAGAAAAACTGTTTTTT. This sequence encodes CASSLMGGAEEKLFF. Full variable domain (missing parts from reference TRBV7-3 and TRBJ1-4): GAGVSQTPSNKVTEKGKYVELRCDPISGHTALYWYRQSLGQGPEFLIYFQGTGAADDSGLPNDRFFAVRPEGSVSTLKIQRTERGDSAVYLCASSLMGGAEEKLFFGSGTQLSVL.

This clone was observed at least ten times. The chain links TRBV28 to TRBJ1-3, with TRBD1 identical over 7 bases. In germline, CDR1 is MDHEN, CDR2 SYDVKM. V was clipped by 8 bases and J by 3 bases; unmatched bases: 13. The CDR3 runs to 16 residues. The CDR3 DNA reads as TGTGCCAGCCCTACAGGGGCCCGTTTGTATGGAAACACCATATATTTT. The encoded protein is CASPTGARLYGNTIYF.

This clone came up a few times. CDR3 in amino acids: CASSFGVGSQETQYF. In nucleotides, the CDR3 is TGTGCCAGCAGCTTCGGGGTGGGCAGCCAAGAGACCCAGTACTTC. The chain links TRBV7-8 to TRBJ2-5; a weak D match, TRBD2 (5 bases). The V gene lost 3 bases and the J gene lost 1 base, with 12 bases spanning the gap. This CDR3 is 15 amino acids long. CDR1 and CDR2 from the germline V gene are SGHVS and FQNEAQ.

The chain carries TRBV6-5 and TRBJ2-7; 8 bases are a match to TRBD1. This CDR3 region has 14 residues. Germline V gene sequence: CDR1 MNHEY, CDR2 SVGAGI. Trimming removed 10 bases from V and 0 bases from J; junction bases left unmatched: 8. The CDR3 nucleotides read TGTGCCACCACCGACAGGGGAAACTCCTACGAGCAGTACTTC. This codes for CATTDRGNSYEQYF.

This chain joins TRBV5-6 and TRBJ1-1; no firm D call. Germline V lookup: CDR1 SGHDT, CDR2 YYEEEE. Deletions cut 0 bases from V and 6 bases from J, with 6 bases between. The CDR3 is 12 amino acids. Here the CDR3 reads CASSLATAEAFF. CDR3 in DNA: TGTGCCAGCAGCTTGGCCACGGCTGAAGCTTTCTTT.

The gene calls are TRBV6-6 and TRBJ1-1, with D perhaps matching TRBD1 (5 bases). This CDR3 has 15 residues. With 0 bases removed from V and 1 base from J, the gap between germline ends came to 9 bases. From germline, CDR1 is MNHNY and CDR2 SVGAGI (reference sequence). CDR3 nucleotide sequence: TGTGCCAGCAGTTACTCCGAGGGGTGGAACACTGAAGCTTTCTTT. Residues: CASSYSEGWNTEAFF.

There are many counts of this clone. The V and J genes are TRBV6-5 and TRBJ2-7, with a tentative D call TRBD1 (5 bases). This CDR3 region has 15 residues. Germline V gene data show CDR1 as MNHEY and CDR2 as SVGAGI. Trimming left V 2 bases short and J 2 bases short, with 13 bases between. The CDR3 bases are TGTGCCAGCAGTTACGGCAGGGAAAAAACCTACGAGCAGTACTTC. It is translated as CASSYGREKTYEQYF.

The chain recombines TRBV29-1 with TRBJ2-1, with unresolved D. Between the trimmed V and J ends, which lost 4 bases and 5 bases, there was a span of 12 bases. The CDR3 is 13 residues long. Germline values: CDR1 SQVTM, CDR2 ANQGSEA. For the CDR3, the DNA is TGCAGCGTTGCCGGGCAGCGTAACAATGAGCAGTTCTTC. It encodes CSVAGQRNNEQFF.

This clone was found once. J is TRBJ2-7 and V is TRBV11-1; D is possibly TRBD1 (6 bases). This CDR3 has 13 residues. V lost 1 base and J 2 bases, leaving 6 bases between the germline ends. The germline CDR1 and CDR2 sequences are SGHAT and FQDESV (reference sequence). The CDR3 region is CASSLGTAYEQYF. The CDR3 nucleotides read TGTGCCAGCAGCTTAGGGACAGCCTACGAGCAGTACTTC.

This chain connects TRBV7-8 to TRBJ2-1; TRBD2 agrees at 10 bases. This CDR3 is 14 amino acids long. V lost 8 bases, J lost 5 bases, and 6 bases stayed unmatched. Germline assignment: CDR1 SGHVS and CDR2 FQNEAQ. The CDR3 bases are TGTGCCAGCGCCCTAGCGGGGGCTCACAATGAGCAGTTCTTC. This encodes CASALAGAHNEQFF.

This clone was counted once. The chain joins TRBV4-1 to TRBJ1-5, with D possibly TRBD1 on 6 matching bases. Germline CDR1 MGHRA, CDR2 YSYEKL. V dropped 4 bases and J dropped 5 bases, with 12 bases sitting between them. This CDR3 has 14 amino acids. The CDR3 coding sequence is TGCGCCAGCAGCCGAACAGGGAGGGATCAGCCCCAGCATTTT. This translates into CASSRTGRDQPQHF.

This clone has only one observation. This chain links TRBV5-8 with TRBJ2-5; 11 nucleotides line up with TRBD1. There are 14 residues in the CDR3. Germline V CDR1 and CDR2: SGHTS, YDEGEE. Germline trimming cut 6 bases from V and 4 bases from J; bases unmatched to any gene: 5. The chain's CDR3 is CASTRTGGTETQYF. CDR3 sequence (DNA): TGTGCCAGCACCAGGACAGGGGGCACAGAGACCCAGTACTTC.

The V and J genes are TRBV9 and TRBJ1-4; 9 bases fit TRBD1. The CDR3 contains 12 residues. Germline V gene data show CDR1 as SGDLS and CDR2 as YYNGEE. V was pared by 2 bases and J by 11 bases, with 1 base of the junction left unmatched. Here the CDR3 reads CASSVDRGKLFF. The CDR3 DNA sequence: TGTGCCAGCAGCGTTGACAGGGGGAAACTGTTTTTT.

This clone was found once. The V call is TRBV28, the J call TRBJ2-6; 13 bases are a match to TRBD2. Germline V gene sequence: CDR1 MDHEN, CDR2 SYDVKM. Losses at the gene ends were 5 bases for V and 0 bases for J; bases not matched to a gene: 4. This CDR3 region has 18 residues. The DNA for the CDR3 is TGTGCCAGCAGTCCGACTAGCGGGAGGCCCTCTGGGGCCAACGTCCTGACTTTC. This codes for CASSPTSGRPSGANVLTF.

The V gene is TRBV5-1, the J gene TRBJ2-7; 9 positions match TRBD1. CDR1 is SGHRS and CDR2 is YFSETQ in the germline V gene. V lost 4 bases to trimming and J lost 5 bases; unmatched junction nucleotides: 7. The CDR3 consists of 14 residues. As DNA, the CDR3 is TGCGCCAGCAGCCGGACAGGGGCTCTCCACGAGCAGTACTTC. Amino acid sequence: CASSRTGALHEQYF.